The clone carrying this T cell receptor beta chain was picked up a small number of times. This CDR3 region has 14 residues. CDR1 MRHNA and CDR2 SNTAGT come from the germline V gene. The ends were cut back, 8 bases at V and 5 bases at J, with 18 bases in the middle. The entry originates in a study of T cells in Graves' hyperthyroidism and ophthalmopathy. Study-level information: Peripheral blood was collected at initial diagnosis, before any treatment.

RNA transcripts served as the template for amplifying TCR beta CDR3 regions. Primed by the HTBI set, a first-round RT-PCR was run on the TCR CDR3. TCRdb re-analysed the multiplex PCR reads in MiXCR, keeping a single row per CDR3 protein. The repertoire holds hundreds of thousands of distinct CDR3 sequences, with 14% to 15% as singletons. This clonotype was sampled from a young man with Graves' ophthalmopathy. What was sequenced was blood. The gene calls are TRBV6-4 and TRBJ2-5, with D possibly matching TRBD2 (5 bases). The CDR3 nucleotides are TGTGCCAGCGGCATGTGGCCGCGGGCGGAGACCCAGTACTTC. It codes for CASGMWPRAETQYF.